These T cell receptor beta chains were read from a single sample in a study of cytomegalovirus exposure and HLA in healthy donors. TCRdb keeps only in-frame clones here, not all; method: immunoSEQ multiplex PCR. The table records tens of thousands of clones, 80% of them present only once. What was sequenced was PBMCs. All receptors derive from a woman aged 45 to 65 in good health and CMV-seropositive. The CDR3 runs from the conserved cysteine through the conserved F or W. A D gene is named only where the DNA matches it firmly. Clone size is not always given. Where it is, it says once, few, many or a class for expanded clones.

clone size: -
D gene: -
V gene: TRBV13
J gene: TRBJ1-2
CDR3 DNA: TGTGCCAGCAGGAAAGGGGGGGTCTATGGCTACACCTTC
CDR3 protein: CASRKGGVYGYTF

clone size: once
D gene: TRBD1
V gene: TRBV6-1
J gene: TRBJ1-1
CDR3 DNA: TGTGCCAGCAGTTTCGAGACAGGGAGGAACACTGAAGCTTTCTTT
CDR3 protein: CASSFETGRNTEAFF

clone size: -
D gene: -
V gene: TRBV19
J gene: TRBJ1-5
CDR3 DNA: TGTGCCAGTAGTCCCGCCCGGGCAGGGAATGTTAACGATCAGCCCCAGCATTTT
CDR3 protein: CASSPARAGNVNDQPQHF

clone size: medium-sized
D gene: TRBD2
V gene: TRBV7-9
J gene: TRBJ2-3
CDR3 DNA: TGTGCCAGCAGCTTTTGGCGATTAGCGGGAGCCGGCACAGATACGCAGTATTTT
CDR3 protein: CASSFWRLAGAGTDTQYF

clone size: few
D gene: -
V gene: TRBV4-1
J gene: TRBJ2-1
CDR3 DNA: TGCGCCAGCGGACAGAAGGGGGGGGACTACAATGAGCAGTTCTTC
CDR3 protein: CASGQKGGDYNEQFF

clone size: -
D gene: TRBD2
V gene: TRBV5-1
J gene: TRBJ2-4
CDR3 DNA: TGCGCCAGCAGCTTAGGGGAGGGGCGGAAACGGGGCATTCAGTACTTC
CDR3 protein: CASSLGEGRKRGIQYF

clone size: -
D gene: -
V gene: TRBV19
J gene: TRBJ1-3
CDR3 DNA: TGTGCCAGTAGTATAGCCCGGGTTCCCGGAAACACCATATATTTT
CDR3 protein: CASSIARVPGNTIYF

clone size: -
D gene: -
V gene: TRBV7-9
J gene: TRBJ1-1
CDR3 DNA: TGTGCCAGCAGCTTAGGGACATCGAACACTGAAGCTTTCTTT
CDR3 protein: CASSLGTSNTEAFF

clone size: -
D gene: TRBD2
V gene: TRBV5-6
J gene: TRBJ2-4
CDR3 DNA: TGTGCCAGCAGCTGGAGGGCGGGGGGACTAGCCAAAAACATTCAGTACTTC
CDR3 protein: CASSWRAGGLAKNIQYF

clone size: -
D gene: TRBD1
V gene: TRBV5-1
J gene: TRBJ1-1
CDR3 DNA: TGCGCCAGCAGCCTACCTGAGACAGGGTCTGAAGCTTTCTTT
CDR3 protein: CASSLPETGSEAFF

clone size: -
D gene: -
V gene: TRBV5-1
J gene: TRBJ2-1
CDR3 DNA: TGCGCCAGCAGCTTGGTGAGTAGTGAGCAGTTCTTC
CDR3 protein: CASSLVSSEQFF

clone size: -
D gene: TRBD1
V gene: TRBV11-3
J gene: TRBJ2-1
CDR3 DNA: TGTGCCAGCAGCTTAGAGACACAGGGGAGCTCCTACAATGAGCAGTTCTTC
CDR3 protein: CASSLETQGSSYNEQFF

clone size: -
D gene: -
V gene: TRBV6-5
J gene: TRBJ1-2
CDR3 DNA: TGTGCCAGCAGTTACGAGCGTGGGTATGGCTACACCTTC
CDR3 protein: CASSYERGYGYTF

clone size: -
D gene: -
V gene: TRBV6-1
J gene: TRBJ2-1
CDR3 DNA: TGTGCCAGCAGTGAAGGGACAGCGCACGTGGATGAGCAGTTCTTC
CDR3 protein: CASSEGTAHVDEQFF

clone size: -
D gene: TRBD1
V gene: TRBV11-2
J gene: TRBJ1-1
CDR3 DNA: TGTGCCAGCAGCTTAACAGGGGCGGACACTGAAGCTTTCTTT
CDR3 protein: CASSLTGADTEAFF

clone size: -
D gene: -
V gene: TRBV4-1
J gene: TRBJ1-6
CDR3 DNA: TGCGCCAGCAGCCAAACTACCGGGAAACAACCGGGCTCACCCCTCCACTTT
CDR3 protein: CASSQTTGKQPGSPLHF

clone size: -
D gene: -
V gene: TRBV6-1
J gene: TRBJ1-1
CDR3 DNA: TGTGCCAGCACCGCAGGGGAGAACACTGAAGCTTTCTTT
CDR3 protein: CASTAGENTEAFF

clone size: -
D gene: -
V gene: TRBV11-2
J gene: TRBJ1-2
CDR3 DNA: TGTGCCAGCAGCTCCTTCCGGAGGGGAGGACCTTATGGCTACACCTTC
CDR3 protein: CASSSFRRGGPYGYTF